This is a list of T cell receptor beta chains from one sample in a study of cytomegalovirus exposure and HLA in healthy donors. Here immunoSEQ multiplex PCR was the method, and the copy in TCRdb shows in-frame clones only, minus some. Here the sample spans about 83,000 clones, 78% being singletons. The sequenced sample consisted of PBMCs. Receptor source: a man younger than 35 in good health and CMV-seropositive. CDR3s leave out the opening cysteine and the closing phenylalanine or tryptophan.

J gene: TRBJ1-2; V gene: TRBV5-4; CDR3 protein: ASTRGYGYT
J gene: TRBJ2-7; V gene: TRBV6-5; CDR3 protein: ASHRGRVDEQY
J gene: TRBJ2-1; V gene: TRBV7-3; CDR3 protein: ASSRSLGGDEQF
J gene: TRBJ1-1; V gene: TRBV2; CDR3 protein: ASTPYTEAF
J gene: TRBJ1-5; V gene: TRBV6-5; CDR3 protein: ASKLTGNQPQH
J gene: TRBJ1-1; V gene: TRBV7-9; CDR3 protein: ASRIGAVTEAF
J gene: TRBJ1-2; V gene: TRBV29-1; CDR3 protein: SAWGGGFDGYT
J gene: TRBJ1-5; V gene: TRBV5-1; CDR3 protein: ASSLDGREPEPQH
J gene: TRBJ2-1; V gene: TRBV6-6; CDR3 protein: ASSSLLASSYNEQF
J gene: TRBJ2-6; V gene: TRBV4-1; CDR3 protein: ASSPGTAIHSGANVLT
J gene: TRBJ2-7; V gene: TRBV6-5; CDR3 protein: ASSLLVGGEQY
J gene: TRBJ2-6; V gene: TRBV4-1; CDR3 protein: ASRGHISPGGANVLT
J gene: TRBJ2-1; V gene: TRBV7-6; CDR3 protein: ASSLGTPPSYNEQF
J gene: TRBJ2-2; V gene: TRBV6-5; CDR3 protein: ASRGGGANTGELF
J gene: TRBJ2-7; V gene: TRBV7-8; CDR3 protein: ASTLTGRVEQY
J gene: TRBJ2-7; V gene: TRBV27; CDR3 protein: ATTRTSGYYEQY
J gene: TRBJ2-7; V gene: TRBV28; CDR3 protein: ASSSELPYEQY
J gene: TRBJ2-7; V gene: TRBV28; CDR3 protein: ASSFGLRYEQY
J gene: TRBJ2-1; V gene: TRBV10-1; CDR3 protein: ASSEASGAGNEQF
J gene: TRBJ2-1; V gene: TRBV2; CDR3 protein: ASSGWGRNEQF